This T cell receptor (beta chain) was obtained from a study of beta chain features in type 1 diabetes. Markers CD45RO/CCR7/CD25/CD127/CD95/CD27 served to sort CD4+ naive, central memory, regulatory and stem cell-like memory cells. Of note for this clone: Its antigen is not known.

The whole isolated RNA underwent reverse transcription, so sequencing captured expressed TCRB transcripts. The assay was immunoSEQ multiplex PCR, and TCRdb's table has in-frame clones only and misses some. The sample has 150,000 to 200,000 clones, roughly 60% seen once; the top ten hold roughly 0.095%. The J segment lost 6 bases and the V segment lost 0 bases, leaving 5 bases of the junction unmatched. The CDR3 extends over 15 amino acids. Per the germline V gene, CDR1 is LGHNA and CDR2 is YSLEER. Study results and limitations: Shorter TCRB CDR3s, moderately but significantly so, marked every one of the four CD4+ subsets in Type 1 diabetes patients.

The clonotype originates from a man aged 25-45 years with type 1 diabetes. This chain uses TRBV4-3 with TRBJ1-2, with 9 positions matching TRBD1. Sequenced: naive CD4+ T cells from blood. CDR3 loop: CASSQDRDREDGYTF. Here the CDR3 DNA reads TGCGCCAGCAGCCAAGACCGGGACAGGGAAGATGGCTACACCTTC.